This T cell receptor beta chain comes out of a study of control samples from healthy donors and cancer patients. Germline-derived CDR1 and CDR2 are LGHDT and YNNKEL (reference sequence). The ends were cut back, 3 bases at V and 0 bases at J, with 12 bases in the middle. The CDR3 runs 15 residues. Profiled with immunoSEQ multiplex PCR; TCRdb holds only in-frame clones, not every one. Of about 230,000 clones listed, around 80% were seen once; the top ten hold about an eighth. Sample: PBMCs. J is TRBJ2-7 and V is TRBV3-1 (or the pseudogene TRBV3-2); D might be TRBD2 (6 bases). This clonotype was obtained from a woman aged 55-70 years with lung cancer. CDR3 protein: CASSHRGLISYEQYF. As DNA, the CDR3 is TGTGCCAGCAGCCATCGGGGACTTATCTCCTACGAGCAGTACTTC.